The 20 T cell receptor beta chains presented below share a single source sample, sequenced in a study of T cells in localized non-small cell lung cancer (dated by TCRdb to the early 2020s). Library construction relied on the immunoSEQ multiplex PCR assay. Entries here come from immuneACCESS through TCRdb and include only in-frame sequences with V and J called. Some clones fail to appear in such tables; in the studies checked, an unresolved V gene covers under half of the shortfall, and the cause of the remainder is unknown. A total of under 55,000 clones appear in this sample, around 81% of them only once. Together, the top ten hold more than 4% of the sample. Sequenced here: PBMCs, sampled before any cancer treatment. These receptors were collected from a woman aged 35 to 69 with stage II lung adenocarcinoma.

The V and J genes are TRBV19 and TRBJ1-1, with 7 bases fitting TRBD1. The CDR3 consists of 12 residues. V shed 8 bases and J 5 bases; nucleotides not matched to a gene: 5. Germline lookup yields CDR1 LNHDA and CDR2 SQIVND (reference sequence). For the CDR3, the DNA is TGTGCCAGTCACAGGGGTAGAACTGAAGCTTTCTTT. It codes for CASHRGRTEAFF.

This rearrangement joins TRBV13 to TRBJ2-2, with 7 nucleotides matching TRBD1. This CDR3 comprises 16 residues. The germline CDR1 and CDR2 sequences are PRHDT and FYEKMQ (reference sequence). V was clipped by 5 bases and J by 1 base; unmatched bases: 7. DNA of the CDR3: TGTGCCAGCAGCAATCCGGACAGGATGAACACCGGGGAGCTGTTTTTT. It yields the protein CASSNPDRMNTGELFF.

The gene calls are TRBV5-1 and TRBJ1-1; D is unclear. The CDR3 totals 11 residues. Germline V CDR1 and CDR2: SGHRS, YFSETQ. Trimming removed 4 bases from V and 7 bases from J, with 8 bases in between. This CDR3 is CASSLDGEAFF. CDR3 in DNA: TGCGCCAGCAGCCTCGACGGTGAAGCTTTCTTT.

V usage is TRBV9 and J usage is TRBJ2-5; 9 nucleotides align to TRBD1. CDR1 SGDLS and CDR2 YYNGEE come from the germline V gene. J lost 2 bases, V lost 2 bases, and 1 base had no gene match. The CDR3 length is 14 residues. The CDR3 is CASSVGTGQETQYF. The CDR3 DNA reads TGTGCCAGCAGCGTGGGGACAGGGCAAGAGACCCAGTACTTC. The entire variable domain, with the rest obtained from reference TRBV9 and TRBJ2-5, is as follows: DSGVTQTPKHLITATGQRVTLRCSPRSGDLSVYWYQQSLDQGLQFLIQYYNGEERAKGNILERFSAQQFPDLHSELNLSSLELGDSALYFCASSVGTGQETQYFGPGTRLLVL.

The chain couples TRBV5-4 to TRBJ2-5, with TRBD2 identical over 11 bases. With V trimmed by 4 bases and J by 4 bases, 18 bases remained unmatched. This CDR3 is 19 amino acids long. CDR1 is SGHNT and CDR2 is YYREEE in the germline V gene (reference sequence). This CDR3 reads CASSGTGSSGGPWGETQYF. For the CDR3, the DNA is TGTGCCAGCAGCGGGACAGGATCTAGCGGGGGGCCCTGGGGAGAGACCCAGTACTTC.

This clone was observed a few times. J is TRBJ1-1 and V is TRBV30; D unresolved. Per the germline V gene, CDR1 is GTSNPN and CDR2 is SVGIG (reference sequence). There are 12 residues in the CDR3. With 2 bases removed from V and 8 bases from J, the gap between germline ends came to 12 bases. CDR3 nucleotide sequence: TGTGCCTGGAGTCCGGGCCTGATCGAAGCTTTCTTT. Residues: CAWSPGLIEAFF.

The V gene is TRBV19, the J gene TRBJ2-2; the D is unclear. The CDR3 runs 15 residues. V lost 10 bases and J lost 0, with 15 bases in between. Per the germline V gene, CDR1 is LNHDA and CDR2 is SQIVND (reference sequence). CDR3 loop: CATLSGDANTGELFF. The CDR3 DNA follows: TGTGCCACCCTGTCTGGCGACGCGAACACCGGGGAGCTGTTTTTT.

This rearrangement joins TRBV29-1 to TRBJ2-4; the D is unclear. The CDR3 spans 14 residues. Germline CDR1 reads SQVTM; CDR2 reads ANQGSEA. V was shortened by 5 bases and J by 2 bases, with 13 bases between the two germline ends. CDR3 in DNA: TGCAGCGTTCGGGCAGGTAGTTCCAAAAACATTCAGTACTTC. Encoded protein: CSVRAGSSKNIQYF.

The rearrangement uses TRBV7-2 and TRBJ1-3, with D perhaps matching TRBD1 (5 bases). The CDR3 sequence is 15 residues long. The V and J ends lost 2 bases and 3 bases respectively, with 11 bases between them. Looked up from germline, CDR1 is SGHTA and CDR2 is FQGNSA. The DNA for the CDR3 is TGTGCCAGCAGCTTAAGGGCTGGGGGTGGAAACACCATATATTTT. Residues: CASSLRAGGGNTIYF.

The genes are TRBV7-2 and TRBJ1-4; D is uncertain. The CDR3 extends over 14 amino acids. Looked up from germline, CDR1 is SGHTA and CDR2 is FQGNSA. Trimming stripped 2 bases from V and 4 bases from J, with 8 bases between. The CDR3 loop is CASSLLILNEKLFF. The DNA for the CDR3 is TGTGCCAGCAGCTTACTCATCCTTAATGAAAAACTGTTTTTT.

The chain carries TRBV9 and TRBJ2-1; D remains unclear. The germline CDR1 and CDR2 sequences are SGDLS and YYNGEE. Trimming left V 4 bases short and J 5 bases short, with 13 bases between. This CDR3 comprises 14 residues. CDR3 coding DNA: TGTGCCAGCAGCCCCCACCCTCTCGACAATGAGCAGTTCTTC. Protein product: CASSPHPLDNEQFF.

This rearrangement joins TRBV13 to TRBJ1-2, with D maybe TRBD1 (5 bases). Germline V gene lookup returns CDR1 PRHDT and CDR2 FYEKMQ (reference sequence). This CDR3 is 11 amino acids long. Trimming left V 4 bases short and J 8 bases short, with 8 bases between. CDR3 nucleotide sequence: TGTGCCAGCAGCTCGGGGGGAGGCTACACCTTC. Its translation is CASSSGGGYTF.

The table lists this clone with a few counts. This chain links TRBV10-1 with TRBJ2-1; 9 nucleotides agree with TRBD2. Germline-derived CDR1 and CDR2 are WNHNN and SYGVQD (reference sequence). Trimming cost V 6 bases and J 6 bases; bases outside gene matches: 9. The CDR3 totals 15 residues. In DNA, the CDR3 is TGCGCCAGCAGCCCGCGGGGGGGCCTAGGCAATGAGCAGTTCTTC. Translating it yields CASSPRGGLGNEQFF.

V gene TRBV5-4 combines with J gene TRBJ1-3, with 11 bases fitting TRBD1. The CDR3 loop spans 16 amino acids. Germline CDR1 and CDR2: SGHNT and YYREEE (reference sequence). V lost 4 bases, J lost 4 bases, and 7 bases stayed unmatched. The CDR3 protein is CASSLEGDRGGNTIYF. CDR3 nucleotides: TGTGCCAGCAGCCTGGAGGGGGACAGGGGGGGAAACACCATATATTTT.

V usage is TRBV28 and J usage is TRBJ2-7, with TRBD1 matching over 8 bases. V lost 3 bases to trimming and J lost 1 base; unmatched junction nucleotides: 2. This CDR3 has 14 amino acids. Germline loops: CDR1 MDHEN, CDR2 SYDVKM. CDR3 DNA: TGTGCCAGCAGTTTCAGGGGGCGATCCTACGAGCAGTACTTC. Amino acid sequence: CASSFRGRSYEQYF.

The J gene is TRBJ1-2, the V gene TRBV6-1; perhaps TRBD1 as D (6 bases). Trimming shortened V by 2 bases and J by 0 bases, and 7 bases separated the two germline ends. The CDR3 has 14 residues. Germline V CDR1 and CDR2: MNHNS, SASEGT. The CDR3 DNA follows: TGTGCCAGCAGTGAAAGGACAGCTAACTATGGCTACACCTTC. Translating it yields CASSERTANYGYTF.

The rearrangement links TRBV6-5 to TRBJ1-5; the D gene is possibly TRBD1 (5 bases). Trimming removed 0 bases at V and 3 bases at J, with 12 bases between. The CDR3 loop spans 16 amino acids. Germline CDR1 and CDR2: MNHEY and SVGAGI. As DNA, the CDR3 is TGTGCCAGCAGTTACTCTACGACAGTCACCAATCAGCCCCAGCATTTT. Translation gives CASSYSTTVTNQPQHF.

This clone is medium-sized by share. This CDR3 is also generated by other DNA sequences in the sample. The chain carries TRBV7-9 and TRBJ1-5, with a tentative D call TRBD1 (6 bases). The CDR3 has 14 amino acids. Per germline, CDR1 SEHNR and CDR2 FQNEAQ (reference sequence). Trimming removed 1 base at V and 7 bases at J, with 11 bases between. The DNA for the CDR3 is TGTGCCAGCAGCTTAGAGGGGGAGGGCCAGCCCCAGCATTTT. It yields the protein CASSLEGEGQPQHF.

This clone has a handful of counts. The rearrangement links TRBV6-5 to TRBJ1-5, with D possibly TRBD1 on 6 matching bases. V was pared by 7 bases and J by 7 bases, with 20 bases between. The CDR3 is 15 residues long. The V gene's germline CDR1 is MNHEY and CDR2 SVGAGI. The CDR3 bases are TGTGCCAGCAAATCCCAGGGAACAGGGCACCAGCCCCAGCATTTT. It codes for CASKSQGTGHQPQHF.

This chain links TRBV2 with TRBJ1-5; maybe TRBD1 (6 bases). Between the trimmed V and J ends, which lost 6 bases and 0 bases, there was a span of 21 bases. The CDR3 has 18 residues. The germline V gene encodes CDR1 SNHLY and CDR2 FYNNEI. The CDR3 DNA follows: TGTGCCAGCAGCCATGCGGAAGGGGGAGAGGATAGCAATCAGCCCCAGCATTTT. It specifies CASSHAEGGEDSNQPQHF.